This TCR beta chain emerged from a study of response to subunit inactivated influenza vaccine. Notes on the study in general: It was suggested by the authors that few new T cells are recruited by each seasonal influenza vaccination.

The CDR3 sequence is 15 residues long. V was cut by 3 bases and J by 0 bases, with 9 bases left in between. From germline, CDR1 is SGHAT and CDR2 FQNNGV. One entry per CDR3 protein, called by TCRdb with MiXCR from the RT-PCR reads. The table has around 760,000 distinct CDR3 sequences, over 11% seen once. Comments on this clonotype: No antigen is known for it.

Sequenced here: PBMCs from blood, sampled around two weeks before vaccination. This receptor was identified in a man aged 45 to 65 who received an inactivated influenza vaccine. The chain carries TRBV11-2 and TRBJ1-3; D remains unclear. The CDR3 here is CASSFGQSSGNTIYF. The CDR3 nucleotides are TGTGCCAGCAGCTTTGGGCAGAGCTCTGGAAACACCATATATTTT.